This section outlines one T cell receptor beta chain sequence together with its context. This sample is part of a study of shared clonotypes between healthy human individuals. Every subset's genomic DNA went evenly onto several immunoSEQ plates. Method: immunoSEQ multiplex PCR; TCRdb's copy keeps in-frame clones and lacks some. The sample includes over 1.4 million clones, around 95% of them seen just once. There are 17 residues in the CDR3. V lost 4 bases, J lost 4 bases, and 13 bases stayed unmatched. The germline CDR1 and CDR2 sequences are SGHRS and YFSETQ. The receptor comes from a man in his thirties or forties in good health. This chain links TRBV5-1 with TRBJ2-5; 10 bases are shared with TRBD2. Sequencing was performed on naive CD4+ T cells sorted from blood. Specified subset: CD45RA+ positively selected. In DNA form, the CDR3 reads TGCGCCAGCAGCAAAGGAGGAGCGGGAGGGCCGCGAGAGACCCAGTACTTC. This codes for CASSKGGAGGPRETQYF.